The clone carrying this T cell receptor (beta chain) was detected only a few times. What it binds is not known. Given a much more abundant clone one base away, this may be a read error. This sample was taken from a study of regulatory T cells in long-lasting Graves disease. Study summary: Newly diagnosed Graves' patients took antithyroid drugs under 3 months.

Study conclusions and caveats: Segments TRBV28, TRBJ1-2 and TRBJ2-5 showed preferential usage in persistent disease.

This CDR3 comprises 14 residues. Unmatched junction bases numbered 7, after V lost 5 bases and J lost 2 bases. Per germline, CDR1 DFQATT and CDR2 SNEGSKA (reference sequence). Time point in this sample: newly diagnosed GD, antithyroid drugs for less than 3 months. The TCR library was made from RNA extracted from PBMCs. According to the study, TCR beta libraries were built with iRepertoire HTBI primers and CDR3-region Arm-PCR. TCRdb ran MiXCR on the multiplex PCR reads and lists one entry per CDR3 protein. In the table there are over 300,000 distinct CDR3 sequences, around 15% of which are singletons. J is TRBJ2-5 and V is TRBV20-1, with 8 bases aligning to TRBD1. This TCR derives from a female donor with Graves disease. Sequences were derived from peripheral blood mononuclear cells (PBMCs), sampled at new diagnosis, from a patient treated with antithyroid drugs. The CDR3 sequence is CSASGTGYQETQYF. The CDR3 DNA reads TGCAGTGCTTCAGGGACAGGTTATCAAGAGACCCAGTACTTC.